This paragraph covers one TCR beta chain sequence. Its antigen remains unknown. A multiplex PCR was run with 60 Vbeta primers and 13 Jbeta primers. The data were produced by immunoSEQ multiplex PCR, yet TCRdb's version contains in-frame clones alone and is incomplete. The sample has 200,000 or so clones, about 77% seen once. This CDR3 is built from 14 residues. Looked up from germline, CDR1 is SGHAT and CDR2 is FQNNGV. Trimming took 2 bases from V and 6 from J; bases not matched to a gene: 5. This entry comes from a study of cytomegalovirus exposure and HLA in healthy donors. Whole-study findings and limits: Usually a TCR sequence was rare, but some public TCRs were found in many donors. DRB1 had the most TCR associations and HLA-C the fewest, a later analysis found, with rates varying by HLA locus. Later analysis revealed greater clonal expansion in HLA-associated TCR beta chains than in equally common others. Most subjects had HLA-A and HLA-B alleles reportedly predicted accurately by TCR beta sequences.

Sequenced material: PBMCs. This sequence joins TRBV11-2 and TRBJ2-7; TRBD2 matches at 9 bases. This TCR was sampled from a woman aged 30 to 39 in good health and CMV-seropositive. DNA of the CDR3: TGTGCCAGCAGCTTAATTAGCGGGAGCGTCGAGCAGTACTTC. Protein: CASSLISGSVEQYF.